A single sample is the source of the 3 T cell receptor beta chains below, sequenced in a study of T cells after posttransplantation cyclophosphamide. Treatment was busulfan-fludarabine conditioning, a marrow graft, and cyclophosphamide on days +3 and +4. Using immunoSEQ multiplex PCR, the repertoire was profiled, and TCRdb retains in-frame clones only, with some absent. The repertoire has 4,400 or so clones, roughly 81% of them found once; the top ten carry around 19%. The sample was PBMCs, taken after an allogeneic stem cell transplant with post-transplant cyclophosphamide. These receptors came from a female patient aged 50 to 60 who received an allogeneic stem cell transplant from a related donor, was CMV-positive, and had no GVHD. Certain T cells may be donor cells from the graft.

The table lists this clone with a few counts. This rearrangement joins TRBV6-1 to TRBJ1-2; TRBD1 matches at 9 bases. V lost 3 bases, J lost 3 bases, and 2 bases stayed unmatched. This CDR3 region has 14 residues. The germline CDR1 and CDR2 sequences are MNHNS and SASEGT. CDR3 in amino acids: CASSDRQGDYGYTF. Here the CDR3 DNA reads TGTGCCAGCAGTGACAGACAGGGGGACTATGGCTACACCTTC.

Sample share makes this clone large. The chain couples TRBV6-1 to TRBJ2-7; unclear D gene. The CDR3 runs 11 residues. The V end was cut by 6 bases, the J end by 3 bases, with 6 bases between. The germline V gene encodes CDR1 MNHNS and CDR2 SASEGT. CDR3 loop: CASSPLYEQYF. CDR3 nucleotides: TGTGCCAGCAGCCCTCTCTACGAGCAGTACTTC.

The V gene is TRBV6-1, the J gene TRBJ1-6, with TRBD1 matching 8 bases. Per germline, CDR1 MNHNS and CDR2 SASEGT. With V trimmed by 4 bases and J by 5 bases, 7 bases remained unmatched. CDR3 length: 16 amino acids. CDR3 coding DNA: TGTGCCAGCAGTGGAACAGGGGGTACCAATAATTCACCCCTCCACTTT. Translation gives CASSGTGGTNNSPLHF.